This entry is about one T cell receptor beta chain. Antigen specificity is unknown. These data originate in a study of response to subunit inactivated influenza vaccine. Germline assignment: CDR1 SGHRS and CDR2 YFSETQ. The CDR3 consists of 16 residues. J gave up 0 bases and V 3 bases, and 3 bases lay outside the gene matches. General study results and limits: Authors suggested each seasonal influenza vaccination recruits few new T cells.

TCRdb redid the calling of the RT-PCR reads with MiXCR, one entry per CDR3 protein. The sample has 300,000 to 350,000 distinct CDR3 sequences; about a fifth are singletons. The rearrangement uses TRBV5-1 and TRBJ2-2; TRBD1 matches at 9 bases. This receptor was identified in a man between 50 and 75 years old who received an inactivated influenza vaccine. The sequences come from PBMCs from blood, collected about 19 months after vaccination. The CDR3 DNA reads TGCGCCAGCAGCTCCGACAGGGGGGCGAACACCGGGGAGCTGTTTTTT. As protein: CASSSDRGANTGELFF.